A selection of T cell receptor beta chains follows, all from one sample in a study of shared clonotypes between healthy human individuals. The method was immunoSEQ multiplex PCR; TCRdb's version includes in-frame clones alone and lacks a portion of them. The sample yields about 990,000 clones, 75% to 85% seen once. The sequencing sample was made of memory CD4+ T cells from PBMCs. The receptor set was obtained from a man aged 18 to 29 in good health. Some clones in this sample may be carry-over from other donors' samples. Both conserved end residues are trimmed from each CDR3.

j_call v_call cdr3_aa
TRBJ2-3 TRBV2 ASTTSGQHTQY
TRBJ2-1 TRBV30 AWSVSGIYNEQF
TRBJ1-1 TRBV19 ASSTDSPEAF
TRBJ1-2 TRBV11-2 ASSPATLGGYT
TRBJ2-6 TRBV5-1 ASSLDGTGRSGANVLT
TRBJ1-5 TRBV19 ASSIRVGNQPQH
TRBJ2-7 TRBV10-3 AISSGTSGPRGEQY
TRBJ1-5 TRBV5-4 ASSSGFDQPQH
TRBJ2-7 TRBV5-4 ASSRQGASGNYEQY
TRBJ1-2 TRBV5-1 ASSPSEGLYGYT
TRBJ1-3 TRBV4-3 ASSQDFASGNTIY
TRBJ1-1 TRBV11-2 ASSLLRTGTEAF
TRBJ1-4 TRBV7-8 ASSPKRVRDRDEKLF
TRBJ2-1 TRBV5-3 ARSAGHLTYNEQF
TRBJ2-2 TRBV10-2 ASSESALARRTGELF
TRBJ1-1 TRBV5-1 ASSLERNTEAF
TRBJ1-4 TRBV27 ASSLRGGGGEKLF
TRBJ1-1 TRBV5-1 ASSFTGATNTEAF
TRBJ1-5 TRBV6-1 ATWRGAGNQPQH
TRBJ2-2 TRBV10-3 AIRPWGSSNTGELF
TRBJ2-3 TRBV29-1 SVGPDTQY
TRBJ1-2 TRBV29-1 SVEGTGKSGYT
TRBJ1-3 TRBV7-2 ASSPPSGNTIY
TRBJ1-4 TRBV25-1 ASSEGGRRNEKLF
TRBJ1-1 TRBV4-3 ASSQHPGNTEAF
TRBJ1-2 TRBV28 ASILHRGPDGYT
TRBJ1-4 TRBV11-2 ASSLARGSGEKLF
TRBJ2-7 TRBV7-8 ASIIGTGSNEQY
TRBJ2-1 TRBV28 ASSSTRLAGNEQF
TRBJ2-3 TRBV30 ACLDRRTSTDTQY
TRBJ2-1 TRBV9 ASSVGGNRPNDEQF